A single sample gave rise to the 27 T cell receptor beta chains below, sequenced in a study of cytomegalovirus exposure and HLA in healthy donors. It was with 60 Vbeta and 13 Jbeta primers that the PCR ran. Data came from immunoSEQ multiplex PCR; TCRdb stores just in-frame clones and leaves some out. The sample gives about 140,000 clones, approximately 71% of which show up once; about 3.5% is in the top ten. Material for sequencing was PBMCs. Receptor source: a man in his forties in good health and CMV-seronegative.

The chain couples TRBV2 to TRBJ2-5; no reliable D call. Germline CDR1 reads SNHLY; CDR2 reads FYNNEI. The CDR3 has 14 amino acids. Deletions cut 0 bases from V and 5 bases from J, with 10 bases between. The DNA for the CDR3 is TGTGCCAGCAGTGAAGCCACCCTAGAGGAGACCCAGTACTTC. It is translated as CASSEATLEETQYF. Based on the CDR3 plus reference TRBV2 and TRBJ2-5, the full variable domain is EPEVTQTPSHQVTQMGQEVILRCVPISNHLYFYWYRQILGQKVEFLVSFYNNEISEKSEIFDDQFSVERPDGSNFTLKIRSTKLEDSAMYFCASSEATLEETQYFGPGTRLLVL.

Worth noting for this clone: Sequence at one end of the junction differs from germline and may be a read error. The chain uses TRBV9 and TRBJ1-1; TRBD1 agrees at 9 bases. This CDR3 is built from 16 residues. CDR1 and CDR2 from the germline V gene are SGDLS and YYNGEE. The CDR3 DNA is TGTGCCAGCAGCGTAGGGTTGACAGGGGGTAACACTGAGGCTTTCTTT. It specifies CASSVGLTGGNTEAFF.

CDR3 residues: CASKREVWYF. CDR3 DNA sequence: TGTGCCAGCAAGCGGGAAGTCTGGTACTTC. V gene TRBV2 combines with J gene TRBJ2-7; TRBD2 agrees at 7 bases. The germline V gene has CDR1 SNHLY and CDR2 FYNNEI. This CDR3 has 10 amino acids. Germline trimming cut 7 bases from V and 12 bases from J; bases unmatched to any gene: 6.

This clone was counted only a few times. The rearrangement links TRBV5-1 to TRBJ1-1; D unresolved. Trimming took 4 bases from V and 2 from J, leaving 3 bases between them. The germline CDR1 and CDR2 sequences are SGHRS and YFSETQ. The CDR3 consists of 11 residues. The CDR3 loop is CASSQNTEAFF. CDR3 bases: TGCGCCAGCAGCCAAAACACTGAAGCTTTCTTT.

The genes are TRBV6-1 and TRBJ1-1; D perhaps matches TRBD1 (6 bases). Germline V gene data show CDR1 as MNHNS and CDR2 as SASEGT. Trimming shortened V by 5 bases and J by 4 bases, and 17 bases separated the two germline ends. This CDR3 contains 15 residues. CDR3 in amino acids: CASSPPRGVGTEAFF. DNA of the CDR3: TGTGCCAGCAGTCCGCCCAGGGGTGTCGGCACTGAAGCTTTCTTT.

V is TRBV7-6 and J is TRBJ2-2; D is perhaps TRBD2 (6 bases). V was pared by 5 bases and J by 2 bases, with 12 bases between. This CDR3 has 15 amino acids. Per the germline V gene, CDR1 is SGHVS and CDR2 is FNYEAQ. Written as DNA, the CDR3 is TGTGCCAGCAGCCCGAGCGGGCCAAACACCGGGGAGCTGTTTTTT. Amino acid sequence: CASSPSGPNTGELFF.

CDR3 nucleotide sequence: TGTGCCAGCAGCCCCAACACCTACGAGCAGTACTTC. Translation gives CASSPNTYEQYF. The genes are TRBV7-8 and TRBJ2-7; D uncertain. V lost 5 bases to trimming and J lost 2 bases, with 7 bases between them. CDR1 and CDR2 (germline): SGHVS, FQNEAQ. The CDR3 consists of 12 residues.

This clone came up once. The chain has TRBV18 and TRBJ1-1; TRBD1 is a possible D gene (6 bases). CDR3 size: 15 residues. CDR1 and CDR2 from the germline V gene are KGHSH and LQKENI. Trimming removed 3 bases at V and 1 base at J, with 12 bases between. CDR3 sequence: CASSPNEGQNTEAFF. Here the CDR3 DNA reads TGTGCCAGCTCACCTAATGAGGGACAGAACACTGAAGCTTTCTTT.

The rearrangement links TRBV15 to TRBJ1-2; 12 bases line up with TRBD1. Per germline, CDR1 LNHNV and CDR2 YYDKDF (reference sequence). V shed 5 bases and J 8 bases; nucleotides not matched to a gene: 6. The CDR3 spans 14 residues. The CDR3 is CATSPTGTGGGYTF. CDR3 coding DNA: TGTGCCACCAGCCCAACTGGGACAGGGGGCGGCTACACCTTC.

The chain has TRBV7-8 and TRBJ2-7; possibly TRBD2 for D (6 bases). This CDR3 comprises 14 residues. Deletions cut 5 bases from V and 3 bases from J, with 14 bases between. Germline V gene lookup returns CDR1 SGHVS and CDR2 FQNEAQ. CDR3 residues: CASSDKTGGYEQYF. The CDR3 coding sequence is TGTGCCAGCAGCGATAAAACCGGGGGCTACGAGCAGTACTTC.

The rearrangement links TRBV6-6 to TRBJ2-7; tentatively, D is TRBD2 (5 bases). Trimming removed 6 bases at V and 5 bases at J, with 17 bases between. CDR1 is MNHNY, CDR2 SVGAGI, per germline (reference sequence). CDR3 length: 14 amino acids. CDR3 residues: CASSRDSGTHEQYF. CDR3 sequence (DNA): TGTGCCAGCAGCCGGGATTCGGGTACCCACGAGCAGTACTTC.

In its sample, this clone was seen a few times. V usage is TRBV18 and J usage is TRBJ2-5; D possibly corresponds to TRBD2 (5 bases). This CDR3 has 14 amino acids. V lost 2 bases and J 2 bases, leaving 9 bases between the germline ends. Germline-derived CDR1 and CDR2 are KGHSH and LQKENI. The CDR3 loop reads CASSPTGLQETQYF. CDR3 sequence (DNA): TGTGCCAGCTCACCAACCGGACTTCAAGAGACCCAGTACTTC.

The rearrangement joins TRBV10-2 to TRBJ2-1; a possible D gene is TRBD1 (6 bases). Trimming stripped 5 bases from V and 5 bases from J, with 10 bases between. The length of the CDR3 is 13 residues. Germline values: CDR1 WSHSY, CDR2 SAAADI. The CDR3 sequence: CASSTQGNNEQFF. DNA of the CDR3: TGCGCCAGCAGTACACAGGGAAACAATGAGCAGTTCTTC.

CDR3 DNA sequence: TGTGCCAGCAGTAGGCGCCCAGGGGAGCAGTTCTTC. Encoded protein: CASSRRPGEQFF. This chain uses TRBV6-4 with TRBJ2-1, with D possibly TRBD1 on 5 matching bases. V was pared by 5 bases and J by 10 bases, with 12 bases between. This CDR3 spans 12 amino acids. The germline CDR1 and CDR2 sequences are MRHNA and SNTAGT.

The chain has TRBV11-2 and TRBJ2-7; a weak D match, TRBD1 (6 bases). The CDR3 has 13 residues. CDR1 is SGHAT, CDR2 FQNNGV, per germline. V lost 5 bases and J 0 bases, leaving 8 bases between the germline ends. Here the CDR3 reads CASSGQFSYEQYF. In nucleotides, the CDR3 is TGTGCCAGCAGCGGACAGTTCTCCTACGAGCAGTACTTC.

The chain combines TRBV4-3 with TRBJ2-1; D is unresolved. CDR3 length equals 16 residues. Germline values: CDR1 LGHNA, CDR2 YSLEER. V dropped 3 bases and J dropped 5 bases, with 17 bases sitting between them. The CDR3 is CASSQDTLRGNNEQFF. The CDR3 DNA reads as TGCGCCAGCAGCCAGGATACCTTAAGAGGAAACAATGAGCAGTTCTTC.

The chain combines TRBV9 with TRBJ2-5; 11 positions match TRBD2. The CDR3 is 17 amino acids. Trimming removed 0 bases from V and 5 bases from J; junction bases left unmatched: 9. The germline CDR1 and CDR2 sequences are SGDLS and YYNGEE. CDR3 region: CASSVAPLTSGGETQYF. Written as DNA, the CDR3 is TGTGCCAGCAGCGTAGCCCCTCTAACTAGCGGGGGTGAGACCCAGTACTTC.

V usage is TRBV28 and J usage is TRBJ2-7, with D possibly TRBD2 on 5 matching bases. Deletions cut 6 bases from V and 2 bases from J, with 17 bases between. The CDR3 covers 15 residues. CDR1 MDHEN and CDR2 SYDVKM come from the germline V gene. CDR3 amino acids: CASRGETTLTYEQYF. In DNA form, the CDR3 reads TGTGCCAGCAGGGGAGAGACGACTCTTACCTACGAGCAGTACTTC.

This clone was seen a few times. The chain couples TRBV29-1 to TRBJ1-1, with 8 bases that match TRBD1. Trimming cost V 5 bases and J 4 bases; bases outside gene matches: 6. Germline V gene data show CDR1 as SQVTM and CDR2 as ANQGSEA. The CDR3 consists of 13 residues. CDR3: CSVTGGVGTEAFF. The DNA of the CDR3 is TGCAGCGTTACAGGGGGTGTGGGCACTGAAGCTTTCTTT.

This chain joins TRBV15 and TRBJ2-5; 7 positions match TRBD1. Trimming at V came to 8 bases and at J to 2 bases, leaving 5 bases not matched to a gene. Per the germline V gene, CDR1 is LNHNV and CDR2 is YYDKDF (reference sequence). CDR3 length: 13 amino acids. The CDR3 loop is CATARGRQETQYF. CDR3 nucleotide sequence: TGTGCCACCGCCAGGGGGAGACAAGAGACCCAGTACTTC.

The rearrangement links TRBV5-1 to TRBJ2-4; D is possibly TRBD1 (6 bases). V gave up 3 bases and J gave up 10 bases, with 14 bases separating them. The CDR3 totals 13 residues. CDR1 SGHRS and CDR2 YFSETQ come from the germline V gene. The DNA of the CDR3 is TGCGCCAGCAGCTCGGCAGGGGAAGGGATTCAGTACTTC. The encoded protein is CASSSAGEGIQYF.

The rearrangement uses TRBV2 and TRBJ1-5; 7 nucleotides line up with TRBD1. V trimming: 4 bases; J trimming: 8 bases; junction bases outside the gene matches: 11. CDR3 size: 15 residues. Germline CDR1 is SNHLY and CDR2 is FYNNEI. As DNA, the CDR3 is TGTGCCAGCAGTGTTCTGGAAGGGGGCCGAGAGCCCCAGCATTTT. It is translated as CASSVLEGGREPQHF.

This clone was counted only a few times. V gene TRBV7-9 combines with J gene TRBJ2-7, with 9 bases fitting TRBD1. From germline, CDR1 is SEHNR and CDR2 FQNEAQ (reference sequence). The CDR3 consists of 15 residues. Germline trimming cut 5 bases from V and 4 bases from J; bases unmatched to any gene: 9. The DNA of the CDR3 is TGTGCCAGCAGCACCCCCGGGACAGGGTCATACGAGCAGTACTTC. It is translated as CASSTPGTGSYEQYF.

In this sample, this clone turned up once. The chain is built from TRBV23-1 and TRBJ1-5; 9 bases match TRBD1. TRBV23-1 is an ORF; its function is uncertain. This CDR3 comprises 19 residues. Trimming at V came to 0 bases and at J to 0 bases, leaving 9 bases not matched to a gene. CDR3 sequence: CASSQSVGTGIGSNQPQHF. CDR3 in DNA: TGCGCCAGCAGTCAATCAGTTGGGACAGGGATCGGTAGCAATCAGCCCCAGCATTTT.

The chain joins TRBV5-1 to TRBJ2-7; 7 positions match TRBD1. Per germline, CDR1 SGHRS and CDR2 YFSETQ. The V segment lost 4 bases and the J segment 2 bases; nucleotides outside the gene matches: 6. This CDR3 has 14 amino acids. The CDR3 spells CASSPRDSAYEQYF. In DNA form, the CDR3 reads TGCGCCAGCAGCCCCCGGGACAGCGCCTACGAGCAGTACTTC.

The chain recombines TRBV27 with TRBJ2-7; D perhaps matches TRBD1 (6 bases). CDR1 is MNHEY and CDR2 is SMNVEV in the germline V gene (reference sequence). CDR3 length: 15 residues. Trimming left V 7 bases short and J 2 bases short, with 18 bases between. CDR3: CASNRLGAGTYEQYF. The CDR3 bases are TGTGCCAGCAACCGCTTGGGGGCGGGCACCTACGAGCAGTACTTC.

This clone came up a few times. The V gene is TRBV4-1, the J gene TRBJ1-5; 7 nucleotides match TRBD1. CDR3 length: 19 amino acids. Germline trimming cut 0 bases from V and 0 bases from J; bases unmatched to any gene: 11. Looked up from germline, CDR1 is MGHRA and CDR2 is YSYEKL. The CDR3 bases are TGCGCCAGCAGCCAAGACGTCCCATTGGGGACAGCTAGCAATCAGCCCCAGCATTTT. This sequence encodes CASSQDVPLGTASNQPQHF.